This record covers a single TCR beta chain. It was with 60 Vbeta and 13 Jbeta primers that the PCR ran. TCRdb keeps only in-frame clones here, not all; method: immunoSEQ multiplex PCR. The sample holds under 250,000 clones, around 80% seen once. This sample was included in a study of cytomegalovirus exposure and HLA in healthy donors. Material: PBMCs. The clonotype was recovered from a woman aged 25 to 39 in good health and CMV-seropositive.

In nucleotides, the CDR3 is TGCGCCAGCAGCCAAGATAGGACTCTCCCCGAGCAGTACTTC. Translated: CASSQDRTLPEQYF. The V and J genes are TRBV4-1 and TRBJ2-7; maybe TRBD2 (5 bases). The CDR3 is made up of 14 amino acids. Per germline, CDR1 MGHRA and CDR2 YSYEKL. V shed 0 bases and J shed 6 bases, with 12 bases lying between them.